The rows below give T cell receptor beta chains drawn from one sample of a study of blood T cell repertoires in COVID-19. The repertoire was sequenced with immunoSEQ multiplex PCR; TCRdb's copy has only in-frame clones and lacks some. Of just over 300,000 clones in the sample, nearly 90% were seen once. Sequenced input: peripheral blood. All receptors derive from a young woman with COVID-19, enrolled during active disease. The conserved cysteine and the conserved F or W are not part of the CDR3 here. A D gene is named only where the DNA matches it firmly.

cdr3_aa: ASTDSQETQY; j_call: TRBJ2-5; d_call: NA; v_call: TRBV2; cdr3_length: 10
cdr3_aa: SASPGRAVQPQH; j_call: TRBJ1-5; d_call: NA; v_call: TRBV20-1; cdr3_length: 12
cdr3_aa: ASEIRGMNTEAF; j_call: TRBJ1-1; d_call: NA; v_call: TRBV19; cdr3_length: 12
cdr3_aa: ASSQGDTSYT; j_call: TRBJ1-2; d_call: NA; v_call: TRBV3-1/TRBV3-2; cdr3_length: 10
cdr3_aa: ASRIQDGTEAF; j_call: TRBJ1-1; d_call: NA; v_call: TRBV2; cdr3_length: 11
cdr3_aa: SVGSGNTEAF; j_call: TRBJ1-1; d_call: NA; v_call: TRBV29-1; cdr3_length: 10
cdr3_aa: ASSHTGSNQPQH; j_call: TRBJ1-5; d_call: NA; v_call: TRBV19; cdr3_length: 12
cdr3_aa: ASSLPEGEQY; j_call: TRBJ2-7; d_call: NA; v_call: TRBV12-3/TRBV12-4; cdr3_length: 10
cdr3_aa: ATSDPHREYGYT; j_call: TRBJ1-2; d_call: NA; v_call: TRBV24-1; cdr3_length: 12
cdr3_aa: ASSLTSGGRDTQY; j_call: TRBJ2-3; d_call: TRBD2; v_call: TRBV28; cdr3_length: 13
cdr3_aa: ASSFNGGTEAF; j_call: TRBJ1-1; d_call: NA; v_call: TRBV7-9; cdr3_length: 11
cdr3_aa: ASSVGVRGKNTEAF; j_call: TRBJ1-1; d_call: NA; v_call: TRBV9; cdr3_length: 14
cdr3_aa: ASSSGGNEQF; j_call: TRBJ2-1; d_call: NA; v_call: TRBV7-8; cdr3_length: 10
cdr3_aa: ASSNGQPQETQY; j_call: TRBJ2-5; d_call: NA; v_call: TRBV5-1; cdr3_length: 12
cdr3_aa: ASSLNPPGLAGSDGELF; j_call: TRBJ2-2; d_call: TRBD2; v_call: TRBV7-3; cdr3_length: 17
cdr3_aa: ASRGTGGMDEQF; j_call: TRBJ2-1; d_call: TRBD1; v_call: TRBV6-6; cdr3_length: 12
cdr3_aa: ASSPNEQDTDTQY; j_call: TRBJ2-3; d_call: NA; v_call: TRBV4-2; cdr3_length: 13
cdr3_aa: ASSQVPWVGEGSPLH; j_call: TRBJ1-6; d_call: NA; v_call: TRBV4-2; cdr3_length: 15
cdr3_aa: AISDLIAGAYGYT; j_call: TRBJ1-2; d_call: NA; v_call: TRBV10-3; cdr3_length: 13
cdr3_aa: ASSVSGGPGETQY; j_call: TRBJ2-5; d_call: TRBD2; v_call: TRBV9; cdr3_length: 13
cdr3_aa: ASRRVHNSYNSPLH; j_call: TRBJ1-6; d_call: NA; v_call: TRBV27; cdr3_length: 14
cdr3_aa: ASSQRDRGLASSGNTIY; j_call: TRBJ1-3; d_call: TRBD1; v_call: TRBV4-2; cdr3_length: 17
cdr3_aa: ASSNRGGIYGYT; j_call: TRBJ1-2; d_call: NA; v_call: TRBV7-2; cdr3_length: 12
cdr3_aa: AISERQAATNNSPLH; j_call: TRBJ1-6; d_call: NA; v_call: TRBV10-3; cdr3_length: 15
cdr3_aa: ASSLVRNTGELF; j_call: TRBJ2-2; d_call: NA; v_call: TRBV7-9; cdr3_length: 12
cdr3_aa: ASSLQAYTEAF; j_call: TRBJ1-1; d_call: NA; v_call: TRBV7-2; cdr3_length: 11
cdr3_aa: ASSLLANTGELF; j_call: TRBJ2-2; d_call: NA; v_call: TRBV7-8; cdr3_length: 12
cdr3_aa: ASSSLAGGPQETQY; j_call: TRBJ2-5; d_call: TRBD2; v_call: TRBV6-5; cdr3_length: 14
cdr3_aa: ASNPRGLGAQNTEAF; j_call: TRBJ1-1; d_call: NA; v_call: TRBV9; cdr3_length: 15
cdr3_aa: ASSLGAVSSYEQY; j_call: TRBJ2-7; d_call: NA; v_call: TRBV7-2; cdr3_length: 13
cdr3_aa: ASSVSPAGNEQF; j_call: TRBJ2-1; d_call: NA; v_call: TRBV10-1; cdr3_length: 12
cdr3_aa: ASSQIGREQF; j_call: TRBJ2-1; d_call: NA; v_call: TRBV7-9; cdr3_length: 10
cdr3_aa: ASSYAEDRADGYT; j_call: TRBJ1-2; d_call: TRBD1; v_call: TRBV6-5; cdr3_length: 13